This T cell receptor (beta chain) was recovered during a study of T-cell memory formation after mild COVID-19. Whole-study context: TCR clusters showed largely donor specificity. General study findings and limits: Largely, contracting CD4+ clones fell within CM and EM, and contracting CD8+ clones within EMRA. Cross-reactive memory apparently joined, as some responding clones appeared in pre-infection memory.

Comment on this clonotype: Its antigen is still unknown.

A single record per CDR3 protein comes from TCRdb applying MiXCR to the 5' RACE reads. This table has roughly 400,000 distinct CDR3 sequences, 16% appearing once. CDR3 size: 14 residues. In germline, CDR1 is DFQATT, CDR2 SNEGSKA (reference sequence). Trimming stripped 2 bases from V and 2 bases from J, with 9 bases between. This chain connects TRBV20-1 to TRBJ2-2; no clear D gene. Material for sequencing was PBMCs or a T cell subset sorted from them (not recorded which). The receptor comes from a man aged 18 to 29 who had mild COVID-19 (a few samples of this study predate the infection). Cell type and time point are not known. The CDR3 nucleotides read TGCAGTGCTAGATGGACCGATAACACCGGGGAGCTGTTTTTT. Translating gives CSARWTDNTGELFF.